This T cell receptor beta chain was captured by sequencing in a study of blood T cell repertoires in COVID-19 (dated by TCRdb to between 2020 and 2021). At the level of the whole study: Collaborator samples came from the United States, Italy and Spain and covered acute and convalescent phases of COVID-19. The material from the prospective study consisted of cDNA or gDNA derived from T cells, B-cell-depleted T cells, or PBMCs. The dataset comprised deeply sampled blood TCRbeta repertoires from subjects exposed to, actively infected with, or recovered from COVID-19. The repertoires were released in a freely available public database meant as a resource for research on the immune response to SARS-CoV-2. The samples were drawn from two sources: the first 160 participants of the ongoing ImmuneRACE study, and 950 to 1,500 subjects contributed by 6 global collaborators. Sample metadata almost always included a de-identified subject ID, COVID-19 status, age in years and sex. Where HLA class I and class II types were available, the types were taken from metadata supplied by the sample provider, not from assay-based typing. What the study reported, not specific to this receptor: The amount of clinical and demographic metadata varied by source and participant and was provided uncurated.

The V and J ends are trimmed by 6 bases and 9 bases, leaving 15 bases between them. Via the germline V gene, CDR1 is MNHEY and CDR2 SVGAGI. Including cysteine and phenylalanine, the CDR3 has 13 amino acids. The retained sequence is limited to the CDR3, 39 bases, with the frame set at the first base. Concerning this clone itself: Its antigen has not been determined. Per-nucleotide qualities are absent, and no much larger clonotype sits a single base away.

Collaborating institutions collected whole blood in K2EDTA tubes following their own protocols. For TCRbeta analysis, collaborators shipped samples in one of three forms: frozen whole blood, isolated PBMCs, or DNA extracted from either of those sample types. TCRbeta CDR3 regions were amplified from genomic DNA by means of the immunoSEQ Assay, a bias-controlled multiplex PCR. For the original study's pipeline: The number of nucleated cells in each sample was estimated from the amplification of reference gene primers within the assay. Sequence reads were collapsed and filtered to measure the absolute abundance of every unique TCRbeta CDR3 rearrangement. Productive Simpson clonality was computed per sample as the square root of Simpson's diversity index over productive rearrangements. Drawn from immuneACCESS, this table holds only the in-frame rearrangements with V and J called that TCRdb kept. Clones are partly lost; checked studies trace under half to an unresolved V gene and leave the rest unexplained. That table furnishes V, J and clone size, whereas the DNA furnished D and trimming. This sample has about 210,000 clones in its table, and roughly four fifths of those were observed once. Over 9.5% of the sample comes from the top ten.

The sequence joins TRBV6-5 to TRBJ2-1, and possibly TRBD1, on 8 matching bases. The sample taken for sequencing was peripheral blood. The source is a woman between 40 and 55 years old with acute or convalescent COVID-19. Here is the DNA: TGTGCCAGCAGCTCAGGGGGCGGGAGTGAGCAGTTCTTC. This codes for CASSSGGGSEQFF.